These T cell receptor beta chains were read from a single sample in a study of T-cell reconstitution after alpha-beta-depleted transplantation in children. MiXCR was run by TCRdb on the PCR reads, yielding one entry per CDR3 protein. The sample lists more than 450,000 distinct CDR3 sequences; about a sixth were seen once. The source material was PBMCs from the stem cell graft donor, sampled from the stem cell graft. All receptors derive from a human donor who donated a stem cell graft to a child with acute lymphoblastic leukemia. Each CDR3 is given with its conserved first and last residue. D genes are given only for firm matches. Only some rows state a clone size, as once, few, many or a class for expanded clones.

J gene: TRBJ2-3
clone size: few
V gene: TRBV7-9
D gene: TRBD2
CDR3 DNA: TGTGCCAGCGATCTCGGGGGGGGCACAGATACGCAGTATTTT
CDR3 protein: CASDLGGGTDTQYF

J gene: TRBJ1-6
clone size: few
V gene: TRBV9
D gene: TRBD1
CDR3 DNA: TGTGCCAGCAGCCCTGGACAGGTTAATTCACCCCTCCACTTT
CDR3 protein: CASSPGQVNSPLHF

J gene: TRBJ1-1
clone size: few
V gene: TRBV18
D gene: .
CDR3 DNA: TGTGCCAGCTCACCAAACAGAGGATTTGACGCCACTGAAGCTTTCTTT
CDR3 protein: CASSPNRGFDATEAFF

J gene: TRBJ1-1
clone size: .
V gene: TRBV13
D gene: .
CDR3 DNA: TGTGCCAGCAGCTCACTCCGTAGGGAAGCTTTCTTT
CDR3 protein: CASSSLRREAFF

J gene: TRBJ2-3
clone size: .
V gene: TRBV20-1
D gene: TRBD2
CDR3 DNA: TGCAGTGCTAGAGACCCTAGCGGGAGGGGGGGCACAGATACGCAGTATTTT
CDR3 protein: CSARDPSGRGGTDTQYF

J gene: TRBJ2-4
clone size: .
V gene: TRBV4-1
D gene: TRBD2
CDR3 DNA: TGCGCCAGCAGCCAAGGTCCAGCGGGAGGTTTAGCCAAAAACATTCAGTACTTC
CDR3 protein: CASSQGPAGGLAKNIQYF

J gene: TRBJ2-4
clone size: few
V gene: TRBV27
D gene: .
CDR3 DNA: TGTGCCAGCAGCGAACAGGGAGCCAAAAACATTCAGTACTTC
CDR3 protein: CASSEQGAKNIQYF

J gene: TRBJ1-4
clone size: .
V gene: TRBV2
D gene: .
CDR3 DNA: TGTGCCAGCAGTCCACTTGTTGAGGACGAAAAACTGTTTTTT
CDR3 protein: CASSPLVEDEKLFF

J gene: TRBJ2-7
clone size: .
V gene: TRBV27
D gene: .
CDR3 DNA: TGTGCCAGCAGTTTTGGCAGAAGCGAGTACGAGCAGTACTTC
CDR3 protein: CASSFGRSEYEQYF

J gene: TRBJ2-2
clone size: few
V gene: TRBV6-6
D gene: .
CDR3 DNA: TGTGCCAGCCTAGGGAACACCGGGGAGCTGTTTTTT
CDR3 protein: CASLGNTGELFF

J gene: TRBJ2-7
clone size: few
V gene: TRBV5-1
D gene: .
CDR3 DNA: TGCGCCAGCAGCTTGATCACGGATTCCTACGAGCAGTACTTC
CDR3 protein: CASSLITDSYEQYF

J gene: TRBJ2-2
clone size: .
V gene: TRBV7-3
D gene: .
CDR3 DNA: TGTGCCAGCAGCTTAACGTCCCTAAACACCGGGGAGCTGTTTTTT
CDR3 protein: CASSLTSLNTGELFF

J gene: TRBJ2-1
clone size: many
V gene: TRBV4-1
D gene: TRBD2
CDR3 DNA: TGCGCCAGCAGCCAAGGACGGGGGGGACCTTACAATGAGCAGTTCTTC
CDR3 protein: CASSQGRGGPYNEQFF

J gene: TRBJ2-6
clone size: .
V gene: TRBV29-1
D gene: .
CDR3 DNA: TGCAGCGTTGAGACCACAGGGATTACTGGGGCCAACGTCCTGACTTTC
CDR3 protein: CSVETTGITGANVLTF

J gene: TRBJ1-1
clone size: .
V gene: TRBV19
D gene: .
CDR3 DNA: TGTGCCAGTAGTATAGTAGGAGGGAGTGAAGCTTTCTTT
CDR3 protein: CASSIVGGSEAFF

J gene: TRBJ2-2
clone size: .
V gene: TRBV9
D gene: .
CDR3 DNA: TGTGCCAGCAGCGTCGGCACGGCCCCCCTCACCGGGGAGCTGTTTTTT
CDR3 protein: CASSVGTAPLTGELFF

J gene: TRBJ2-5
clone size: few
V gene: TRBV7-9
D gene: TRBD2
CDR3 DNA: TGTGCCAGCAGCTTGCCGACTAGCGGATTGCAAGAGACCCAGTACTTC
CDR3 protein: CASSLPTSGLQETQYF